Listed below are T cell receptor beta chains from one sample, sequenced in a study of blood T cell repertoires in COVID-19. Sequencing used immunoSEQ multiplex PCR; TCRdb keeps in-frame clones, though not all of them. The sample shows 150,000 to 200,000 clones, about four fifths of them seen only once. The sequencing input was PBMCs or T cells enriched from blood (not recorded which). These receptors were obtained from a middle-aged man who had recovered from COVID-19. Each CDR3 is given with its conserved first and last residue. Each record gives: V gene, CDR3 protein.

V gene: TRBV7-2
CDR3 protein: CASSFGQTFNQPQHF

V gene: TRBV29-1
CDR3 protein: CSVHRQGLWTEAFF

V gene: TRBV28
CDR3 protein: CASSKASSGRGSETQYF

V gene: TRBV27
CDR3 protein: CASSYQGAAQRNEQFF

V gene: TRBV6-4
CDR3 protein: CASGRQGDTGELFF

V gene: TRBV9
CDR3 protein: CASSKGLAGSYNEQFF

V gene: TRBV5-1
CDR3 protein: CASSERTGRTEAFF

V gene: TRBV7-3
CDR3 protein: CASMQAGTTTDTQYF

V gene: TRBV11-2
CDR3 protein: CASSFRASTDTQYF

V gene: TRBV4-3
CDR3 protein: CASSQDIRGHYGYTF

V gene: TRBV28
CDR3 protein: CATIGGSTDTQYF

V gene: TRBV15
CDR3 protein: CATSRLTGGTANYGYTF

V gene: TRBV6-5
CDR3 protein: CASSYSKGQVPYGYTF

V gene: TRBV6-5
CDR3 protein: CASSYLTGGDYGYTF

V gene: TRBV6-5
CDR3 protein: CASSPLARPQHF

V gene: TRBV9
CDR3 protein: CASSFGGDYNEQFF

V gene: TRBV19
CDR3 protein: CASSPWGLSQPQHF

V gene: TRBV27
CDR3 protein: CASRRTGTIWDEQFF

V gene: TRBV7-2
CDR3 protein: CASSPPGHRLTGELFF

V gene: TRBV12-3/TRBV12-4
CDR3 protein: CASSRESPLHF

V gene: TRBV6-5
CDR3 protein: CASSYSRGIQPQHF

V gene: TRBV28
CDR3 protein: CASRVYGGDFNYGYTF

V gene: TRBV6-5
CDR3 protein: CASSLDNRDNEQFF

V gene: TRBV10-3
CDR3 protein: CAITGPGSYGYTF

V gene: TRBV9
CDR3 protein: CASSVATGDYGYTF

V gene: TRBV15
CDR3 protein: CATSAGQDTQYF

V gene: TRBV11-2
CDR3 protein: CASSLGGTGIGETQYF

V gene: TRBV5-4
CDR3 protein: CASSLGVGQPQHF

V gene: TRBV9
CDR3 protein: CASTGGQGYTF

V gene: TRBV28
CDR3 protein: CASSLPPWRYNEKLFF

V gene: TRBV28
CDR3 protein: CASTTDGVSYEQYF

V gene: TRBV7-2
CDR3 protein: CASSFRTGTSGRSGYEQYF

V gene: TRBV19
CDR3 protein: CASSIEFSQVGYEQYF

V gene: TRBV6-1
CDR3 protein: CASSDWSKNTEAFF

V gene: TRBV6-6
CDR3 protein: CASSITGTGDYTF

V gene: TRBV19
CDR3 protein: CAAQSGQGVTDTQYF

V gene: TRBV3-1/TRBV3-2
CDR3 protein: CASSLYSGGEESPLHF

V gene: TRBV4-3
CDR3 protein: CASSQERTGSNEKLFF

V gene: TRBV5-6
CDR3 protein: CASSFSGTDTQYF

V gene: TRBV19
CDR3 protein: CASSIKDSGASMNTEAFF

V gene: TRBV2
CDR3 protein: CASSEQQDIQYF

V gene: TRBV5-1
CDR3 protein: CASSWGGSEAFF

V gene: TRBV2
CDR3 protein: CAKIRDSGNTIYF

V gene: TRBV18
CDR3 protein: CASSPSLGTGGEDGYTF

V gene: TRBV23-1
CDR3 protein: CATKGPKNRGLPNTQYF

V gene: TRBV6-6
CDR3 protein: CASSPTSGGVLAKNIQYF

V gene: TRBV19
CDR3 protein: CASSADTGADREQYF

V gene: TRBV5-6
CDR3 protein: CASSSNSGANVLTF

V gene: TRBV7-6
CDR3 protein: CASSWGQGVKNEQFF

V gene: TRBV4-3
CDR3 protein: CASSQARTGGGYGYTF

V gene: TRBV6-1
CDR3 protein: CASSEALWEGTEAFF

V gene: TRBV7-2
CDR3 protein: CASSLATGGYQGEAFF

V gene: TRBV7-2
CDR3 protein: CASSSWTGPYTEAFF

V gene: TRBV7-9
CDR3 protein: CASSHRNRASLYYTF

V gene: TRBV6-2/TRBV6-3
CDR3 protein: CASSYGGRPPDEQFF

V gene: TRBV7-3
CDR3 protein: CASSPEIAQGTQYF

V gene: TRBV9
CDR3 protein: CASSVEGDYGYTF

V gene: TRBV5-1
CDR3 protein: CASSTQGSGELFF

V gene: TRBV7-3
CDR3 protein: CASSSRQGSQNIQYF

V gene: TRBV2
CDR3 protein: CASSVAGAETQYF